This TCR beta chain was documented in a study of T cells in Graves' hyperthyroidism and ophthalmopathy (dated by TCRdb to the late 2010s). General notes on the study: Peripheral blood was sampled at the time of initial diagnosis, prior to any treatment. A discovery cohort of about a hundred patients, 43 with Graves' ophthalmopathy and about 60 with stable Graves' hyperthyroidism, was used to find distinguishing TCR V-J signatures. Prospective prediction of ophthalmopathy was tested in an independent validation cohort of 18 to 20 hyperthyroidism patients and some 17 patients who later progressed to ophthalmopathy. The roughly 100 discovery patients were divided at random into training and test sets in a 7:3 ratio. The study also compared thyroid tissue and blood T-cell repertoires from about 6 Graves' hyperthyroidism patients. After blood sampling, hyperthyroidism patients were treated with methimazole at a starting dose of 30 mg daily, and ophthalmopathy patients were treated with high-dose intravenous methylprednisolone. TCR Vbeta CDR3 sequencing of fewer than 150 peripheral blood samples (approximately 44 ophthalmopathy, 75 hyperthyroidism and roughly 17 progressor patients) is reported in the paper. Broad study findings and their caveats: No statistical method was used to fix the sample size in advance, and group allocation was not hidden from the investigators. During validation, the model predicted progression to ophthalmopathy a median of approximately 6.5 months ahead of onset, with approximately 70% sensitivity and around 73% specificity. Blood samples also contained most of the expanded thyroid clonotypes (frequency above 0.001), which suggests that blood repertoires may reflect thyroid immune responses. A 13 V-J signature model separated ophthalmopathy from stable hyperthyroidism, with just over 85% sensitivity and 81% to 82% specificity in cross-validation and 80%/75% in testing.

This clonotype has at least ten counts. Which antigen it targets is not known. No base-level quality is on record; no much larger clone is a single base apart. From a lookup of the germline V gene, CDR1 and CDR2 are MDHEN and SYDVKM. V sheds 2 bases and J sheds 3 bases, leaving 11 bases between their ends. CDR3 length: 14 amino acids, cysteine to phenylalanine. Only the CDR3 region is kept as DNA, spanning 42 bases read in frame from base 1. Amplification of TCR beta CDR3 regions was carried out from RNA transcripts. The first round of RT-PCR for the TCR CDR3 was performed with the HTBI primer set and the Qiagen OneStep RT-PCR kit. A second multiplex PCR round built the libraries, followed by size selection and purification. Libraries were sequenced paired-end with 100 bp reads on an Illumina HiSeq2000. Regarding the original processing steps: SOAPnuke was used to process the raw data, with reads discarded if the reads contained adapters or uncalled bases, had a mean Phred below 15, or lacked an exact constant-primer or identifier match. High-quality paired reads were merged with COPE v1.2.5, and unique nucleotide sequences were defined as clonotypes. Clonotypes were aligned to IMGT TRBV, TRBD and TRBJ reference segments using MiTCR v1.1. The analysis was restricted to V-J combinations with a frequency above 0.0001, which together covered roughly 99% of the repertoires. The TCS score was defined as the ratio of F50 (clonal expansion) to E x V (chaos), calculated using BLOSUM62-based TCRdist between CDR3 peptides within each V-J. Welch's t-statistics and random forest reduced approximately 520 V-J features to 10 to 15, which were used in a naive Bayes classifier (R e1071). Using fastp at Q25 and MiXCR, TCRdb reprocessed the public reads and kept productive beta chains. CDR3 protein duplicates are merged, each entry listing the most common genes and DNA. These V and J calls derive from TCRdb rather than the authors' analysis. A total of about 250,000 distinct CDR3 sequences appear in this sample, roughly a quarter of them only once. The ten largest clones represent under 40% of the sample.

Ophthalmopathy patients had moderately to severely active disease, Clinical Activity Score of at least 3, NOSPECS grade of at least 4, and duration under 3 months. Exclusion was applied to patients with uncontrolled infections, other autoimmune diseases, pregnancy or lactation. Diagnoses were established on the basis of clinical symptoms, serum thyroxine and TRAb, thyroid ultrasound, and orbital computed tomography. PBMCs were separated from approximately 10 ml of fresh peripheral blood using Ficoll-Paque density gradient centrifugation. Total RNA was extracted with Trizol reagent, and quality was checked on an Agilent 2100 Bioanalyzer.

The specimen was blood. The chain couples TRBV28 to TRBJ2-7; there is no confident call for the D gene. This TCR was sampled from a middle-aged woman with Graves' ophthalmopathy. The nucleotide sequence reads as follows: TGTGCCAGCAGTTTACGTCACACCATCTACGAGCAGTACTTC. Its product reads: CASSLRHTIYEQYF.